These T cell receptor beta chains were read from a single sample in a study of response to subunit inactivated influenza vaccine. From the RT-PCR reads, TCRdb called clonotypes with MiXCR, one entry per CDR3 protein. The sample lists about 650,000 distinct CDR3 sequences, roughly 14% occurring once. The source material was PBMCs from blood, sampled roughly 12 days after vaccination. The receptor set was obtained from a man aged 45-60 years who received an inactivated influenza vaccine. The CDR3 runs from the conserved cysteine through the conserved F or W. The D gene is left open where the match is weak. Size is omitted from some rows. Given values are once, few, many or a class for expanded clones.

j_call | d_call | clone_size | v_call | cdr3_nt | cdr3_aa
TRBJ2-6 | NA | NA | TRBV4-1 | TGCGCCAGCAGCCAAATCCCTGGGGCCAACGTCCTGACTTTC | CASSQIPGANVLTF
TRBJ1-1 | NA | NA | TRBV12-3/TRBV12-4 | TGTGCCAGCAGCCCTCAGGTCATGAACACTGAAGCTTTCTTT | CASSPQVMNTEAFF
TRBJ2-5 | TRBD1 | few | TRBV6-1 | TGTGCCAGCAGTACCACCGGGACAGAAGAGACCCAGTACTTC | CASSTTGTEETQYF
TRBJ2-3 | TRBD2 | NA | TRBV3-1 | TGTGCCAGCAGCCGTCGGGGGGGACCCTCCGTCACAGATACGCAGTATTTT | CASSRRGGPSVTDTQYF
TRBJ2-1 | TRBD2 | NA | TRBV12-3/TRBV12-4 | TGTGCCAGCCGGTCCGAACCGGGACTAGCGGGGGGCAAACCCTACAATGAGCAGTTCTTC | CASRSEPGLAGGKPYNEQFF
TRBJ2-5 | NA | many | TRBV29-1 | TGCAGCGTTGAAACAAGTTCGGGACAAGAGACCCAGTACTTC | CSVETSSGQETQYF
TRBJ2-7 | NA | few | TRBV6-2/TRBV6-3 | TGTGCCAGCAGTTACGCCTCCGTTTTTGGGCCGTCGCTAAGCTCCTACGAGCAGTACTTC | CASSYASVFGPSLSSYEQYF
TRBJ2-5 | TRBD2 | many | TRBV10-3 | TGTGCCATCAGTGATCCGCGCGCGGGGGTGATACAAGAGACCCAGTACTTC | CAISDPRAGVIQETQYF
TRBJ2-7 | TRBD2 | NA | TRBV20-1 | TGCAGTGCGGGGGGTTCTAGCGGAGTCTACGAGCAGTACTTC | CSAGGSSGVYEQYF
TRBJ2-5 | NA | NA | TRBV7-9 | TGTCCCAGCAGCTTAGTTGGGTCCCGAGAGACCCAGTACTTC | CPSSLVGSRETQYF
TRBJ2-1 | NA | NA | TRBV20-1 | TGCAGTGCTAGAGAACAGGGTTTTCGTGAGCAGTTCTTC | CSAREQGFREQFF
TRBJ1-1 | NA | few | TRBV7-9 | TGTGCCAGCAGCTACGACAGTGAAGCTTTCTTT | CASSYDSEAFF
TRBJ2-7 | NA | few | TRBV20-1 | TGCAGTGCTAGGCCCCCCGGTCACTCCTACGAGCAGTACTTC | CSARPPGHSYEQYF
TRBJ2-5 | NA | many | TRBV27 | TGTGCCAGCAGTCATGGGACGCACGGGGAGACCCAGTACTTC | CASSHGTHGETQYF
TRBJ2-3 | NA | few | TRBV5-1 | TGCGCCAGCAGCATCAGCCGGGGTACAGATACGCAGTATTTT | CASSISRGTDTQYF
TRBJ1-1 | NA | many | TRBV3-1 | TGTGCCAGCAGCCCCTTAGGAGTATCCACTGAAGCTTTCTTT | CASSPLGVSTEAFF
TRBJ2-2 | NA | few | TRBV2 | TGTGCCAGCAGTCGAACGGAGGGCCAGACCGGGGAGCTGTTTTTT | CASSRTEGQTGELFF
TRBJ2-7 | NA | NA | TRBV5-1 | TGCGCCAGCAGCTTGGGGCCCTTCCAGAGGTACGAGCAGTACTTC | CASSLGPFQRYEQYF
TRBJ2-5 | NA | NA | TRBV7-2 | TGTGCCAGCAGTGGGCAGGCCCGAGTGGAGACCCAGTACTTC | CASSGQARVETQYF
TRBJ2-4 | NA | few | TRBV28 | TGTGCCACCGGCCTCCCGGGAGCCAAAAACATTCAGTACTTC | CATGLPGAKNIQYF
TRBJ1-1 | NA | NA | TRBV3-1 | TGTGCCAGCAGCCAAGAAGACAGAAACACTGAAGCTTTCTTT | CASSQEDRNTEAFF
TRBJ2-7 | TRBD2 | few | TRBV3-1 | TGTGCCAGCAGCCAAGGGGGTAGCGGGAGGTCGAAGTACTTC | CASSQGGSGRSKYF
TRBJ1-4 | NA | NA | TRBV6-5 | TGTGCCAGCAGTTATGTCGGCCCTAATGAAAAACTGTTTTTT | CASSYVGPNEKLFF
TRBJ2-3 | NA | NA | TRBV15 | TGTGCCACCTCGAGGGGCGAGGAGGTGGAGACGCAGTATTTT | CATSRGEEVETQYF
TRBJ2-1 | NA | few | TRBV6-1 | TGTGCCAGCAGCCCGCTGAGCCGCAGCTCCTACAATGAGCAGTTCTTC | CASSPLSRSSYNEQFF
TRBJ1-1 | NA | few | TRBV5-1 | TGCGCCAGCAGAGAAATGACAATGATGGGCACTGAAGCTTTCTTT | CASREMTMMGTEAFF
TRBJ2-5 | NA | NA | TRBV28 | TGTGCCAGCCGAACAGGAGCCGAGACCCAGTACTTC | CASRTGAETQYF
TRBJ1-4 | NA | NA | TRBV4-1 | TGCGCCAGCAGCCAAGGCCAGGGAACGGGTGAAAAACTGTTTTTT | CASSQGQGTGEKLFF
TRBJ2-7 | TRBD1 | few | TRBV29-1 | TGCAGCGTTGAAGATCGGGGTCAGGGGGACGAGCAGTACTTC | CSVEDRGQGDEQYF
TRBJ1-1 | NA | many | TRBV7-2 | TGTGCCAGCAGTTTAGCGCGGGGCACTGAAGCTTTCTTT | CASSLARGTEAFF
TRBJ2-2 | NA | many | TRBV18 | TGTGCCAGCAGTCCTGACCGGAACACCGGGGAGCTGTTTTTT | CASSPDRNTGELFF
TRBJ2-3 | NA | few | TRBV6-1 | TGTGCCAGCAGTGCAATCGGGGATACGCAGTATTTT | CASSAIGDTQYF
TRBJ2-1 | TRBD2 | NA | TRBV4-2 | TGTGCCAGCAGCCAAGGTAGCGGGGGCGGTGAGCAGTTCTTC | CASSQGSGGGEQFF
TRBJ2-2 | TRBD1 | NA | TRBV7-8 | TGTGCCAGCAGACTACCGGGACAGGGTCGAACCGGGGAGCTGTTTTTT | CASRLPGQGRTGELFF
TRBJ2-1 | TRBD1 | few | TRBV7-8 | TGTGCCAGCAGCCTGGGACAGGCGGGTGAGCAGTTCTTC | CASSLGQAGEQFF
TRBJ1-1 | NA | few | TRBV7-9 | TGTGCCAGCAGCTTAGGAGATACGAACACTGAAGCTTTCTTT | CASSLGDTNTEAFF
TRBJ1-2 | NA | NA | TRBV30 | TGTGCCTGGAAGACTGCCCTTTATGGCTACACCTTC | CAWKTALYGYTF
TRBJ2-3 | TRBD2 | few | TRBV6-1 | TGTGCCAGCAGCGAAGGACTAGGTGATACGCAGTATTTT | CASSEGLGDTQYF
TRBJ2-3 | TRBD2 | NA | TRBV3-1 | TGTGCCAGCAGCCATCCGACAGCGGGGGGGCCGGGTGATACGCAGTATTTT | CASSHPTAGGPGDTQYF
TRBJ2-7 | TRBD2 | NA | TRBV7-8 | TGTGCCAGCAGCTTAGGACTAGCGGGAGGGGGCGAGCAGTACTTC | CASSLGLAGGGEQYF
TRBJ1-5 | NA | few | TRBV5-5 | TGTGCCAGCAGCTTGGCCGGGGGGATTCAGCCCCAGCATTTT | CASSLAGGIQPQHF
TRBJ1-2 | TRBD1 | few | TRBV12-3/TRBV12-4 | TGTGCCAGCAGTCCCGGGACAGGGAAAGGCTACACCTTC | CASSPGTGKGYTF
TRBJ2-3 | TRBD2 | few | TRBV24-1 | TGTGCCACCAGTGATACCGGGACTAGCGATACGCAGTATTTT | CATSDTGTSDTQYF
TRBJ2-1 | NA | NA | TRBV5-1 | TGCGCCAGCAGTTCCGGACTAGCGTGGGGGACAGGAAACAATGAGCAGTTCTTC | CASSSGLAWGTGNNEQFF
TRBJ2-5 | NA | NA | TRBV6-2/TRBV6-3 | TGTGCCAGCAGCCGGACAGTCCATGGCCAGTACTTC | CASSRTVHGQYF
TRBJ2-5 | NA | NA | TRBV20-1 | TGCAGTGCTGGTCGCACTAGCGAGGGGGCAGAGACCCAGTACTTC | CSAGRTSEGAETQYF
TRBJ1-6 | NA | few | TRBV6-1 | TGTGCCAGCACTCCCAGGATCAATTCACCCCTCCACTTT | CASTPRINSPLHF